A single TCR beta chain is shown here with its context. Its matching antigen is unknown. The CDR3 spans 15 residues. CDR1 and CDR2 from the germline V gene are SGHTA and FQGNSA. V lost 2 bases to trimming and J lost 0 bases, with 5 bases between them. The sample's treatment: about 20 received Ad26.COV2.S at low or high dose, single or two shots; 5 received placebo; per-sample allocation not given. Day 63 after the first vaccine or placebo injection was the time point for sampling. An adult aged 18-55 years in Boston served as the donor. The data originate from a study of Ad26.COV2.S vaccination and SARS-CoV-2 variants. On the study more broadly: Ad26.COV2.S was injected intramuscularly once or twice, 56 days apart.

Using immunoSEQ multiplex PCR, the repertoire was profiled, and TCRdb retains in-frame clones only, with some absent. Of hundreds of thousands of clones listed, around 89% were seen once; the top ten hold around 1.5%. Study results and caveats: CD8+ and CD4+ T cells specific for spike reportedly responded with substantial breadth after vaccination. Placebo recipients and vaccine recipients were similar in non-spike TCR breadth.

The sample was peripheral blood, taken in a trial of Ad26.COV2.S vaccine versus placebo. The sequence derives from a person between 18 and 59 years old who received the Ad26.COV2.S COVID-19 vaccine or a placebo. The chain recombines TRBV7-2 with TRBJ1-6, with D uncertain. In DNA form, the CDR3 reads TGTGCCAGCAGCTTAACGAGCTCCTATAATTCACCCCTCCACTTT. It is translated as CASSLTSSYNSPLHF.